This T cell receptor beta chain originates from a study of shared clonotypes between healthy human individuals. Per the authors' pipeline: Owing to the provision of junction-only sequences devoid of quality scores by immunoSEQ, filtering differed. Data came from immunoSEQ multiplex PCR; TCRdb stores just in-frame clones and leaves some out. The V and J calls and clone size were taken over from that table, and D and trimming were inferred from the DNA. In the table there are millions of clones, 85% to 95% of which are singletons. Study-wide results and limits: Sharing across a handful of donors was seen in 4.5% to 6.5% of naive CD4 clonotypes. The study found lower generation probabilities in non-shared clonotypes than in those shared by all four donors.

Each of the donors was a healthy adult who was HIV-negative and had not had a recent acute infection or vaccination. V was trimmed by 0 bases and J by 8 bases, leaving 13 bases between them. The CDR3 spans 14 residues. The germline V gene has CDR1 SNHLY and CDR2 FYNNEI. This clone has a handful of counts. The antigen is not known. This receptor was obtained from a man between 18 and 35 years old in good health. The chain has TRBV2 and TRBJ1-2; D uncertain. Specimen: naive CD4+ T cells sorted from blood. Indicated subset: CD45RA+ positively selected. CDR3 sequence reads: CASSEAMGFVGYTF. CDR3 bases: TGTGCCAGCAGTGAAGCGATGGGGTTCGTAGGCTACACCTTC.